The rows below give T cell receptor beta chains drawn from one sample of a study of blood T cell repertoires in COVID-19. Using immunoSEQ multiplex PCR, the repertoire was profiled, and TCRdb retains in-frame clones only, with some absent. The table shows some 200,000 clones, with around 80% occurring only once. The sample comprised peripheral blood. All receptors derive from a woman aged 40 to 50 with acute or convalescent COVID-19. The CDR3 runs from the conserved cysteine through the conserved F or W. D genes are given only for firm matches. Size values are once, few and many counts, or a class for expanded clones, and some rows have none.

abundance,v_gene,j_gene,d_gene,CDR3nt,CDR3aa
-,TRBV15,TRBJ2-2,TRBD2,TGTGCCACCAGCAGACTAGCGGGGGTCAACACCGGGGAGCTGTTTTTT,CATSRLAGVNTGELFF
-,TRBV21-1,TRBJ1-5,-,TGTGCCAGCATCACACCTCCGGATGGGAGGGGAAGTCAGCCCCAGCATTTT,CASITPPDGRGSQPQHF
-,TRBV30,TRBJ1-6,TRBD1,TGTGCCTGGACAGGACAGGGGGGATCACCCCTCCACTTT,CAWTGQGGSPLHF
-,TRBV19,TRBJ1-5,TRBD1,TGTGCCAGTAGTAGCATGGGACAGGGAAGACAGCCCCAGCATTTT,CASSSMGQGRQPQHF
few,TRBV4-2,TRBJ1-1,-,TGTGCCAGCAGCCAAGATGGGCGGACAACTACCAGTGCTGAAGCTTTCTTT,CASSQDGRTTTSAEAFF
few,TRBV7-9,TRBJ2-3,-,TGTGCCAGCAGCGAGATGCAGGTTGATTACACAGATACGCAGTATTTT,CASSEMQVDYTDTQYF
-,TRBV6-4,TRBJ1-1,-,TGTGCCAGCAGTGACTCCTTCGAGGGTACTGAAGCTTTCTTT,CASSDSFEGTEAFF
-,TRBV11-2,TRBJ2-7,-,TGTGCCAGCAGCTTCCGGGACAGGGTCCTAGCGGGGACCTACGAGCAGTACTTC,CASSFRDRVLAGTYEQYF
-,TRBV4-3,TRBJ2-2,TRBD2,TGCGCCAGCAGCCCGGGACTAATAAACACCGGGGAGCTGTTTTTT,CASSPGLINTGELFF
-,TRBV7-7,TRBJ2-1,-,TGTGCCAGCAGCTTAGGGAGCCACAACAATGAGCAGTTCTTC,CASSLGSHNNEQFF
-,TRBV27,TRBJ2-7,TRBD2,TGTGCCAGCAGTCTGGCGACTAGCGGTCCCCACGAGCAGTACTTC,CASSLATSGPHEQYF
-,TRBV6-5,TRBJ2-2,TRBD1,TGTGCCATTTCGGACAGGGAAACCGGGGAGCTGTTTTTT,CAISDRETGELFF
-,TRBV19,TRBJ1-4,TRBD1,TGTGCCACTAAGGACAGGGGGCACGAAAAACTGTTTTTT,CATKDRGHEKLFF
-,TRBV3-1/TRBV3-2,TRBJ2-7,TRBD2,TGTGCCAGCAGCCAAGATCAAGCGGGGTTCTTCGAGCAGTACTTC,CASSQDQAGFFEQYF
few,TRBV30,TRBJ2-7,-,TGTGCCTGGAGTGTACTAGGTCGGGGTCCGATCTTC,CAWSVLGRGPIF
-,TRBV4-1,TRBJ1-2,TRBD1,TGCGCCAGCAGCCAAGTATCGACAGGGGTCGGCGGCTATGGCTACACCTTC,CASSQVSTGVGGYGYTF
-,TRBV6-6,TRBJ2-2,TRBD1,TGTGCCAGTGACCGGGACAGCACCGGGGAGCTGTTTTTT,CASDRDSTGELFF
-,TRBV6-1,TRBJ1-4,-,TGTGCCAGCAGTGAGAGGGGAAGGGGGGAAAAACTGTTTTTT,CASSERGRGEKLFF
-,TRBV27,TRBJ2-7,TRBD1,TGTGCCAGCAGGGATGGGACAGGCAGCTCCTACGAGCAGTACTTC,CASRDGTGSSYEQYF
-,TRBV19,TRBJ1-5,-,TGTGCCAGTACCAGGGAACCTCTCCTCAGCAATCAGCCCCAGCATTTT,CASTREPLLSNQPQHF
-,TRBV9,TRBJ2-1,TRBD2,TGTGCCAGCAGGGGACTAGCGGGGGACTACAATGAGCAGTTCTTC,CASRGLAGDYNEQFF
-,TRBV27,TRBJ1-1,TRBD1,TGTGCCAGCAGTACTCGGGACAGGAGTAACACTGAAGCTTTCTTT,CASSTRDRSNTEAFF
few,TRBV30,TRBJ1-3,TRBD1,TGTGCCTGGGGGGACAGGTCGTTTGGAAACACCATATATTTT,CAWGDRSFGNTIYF